Listed below are T cell receptor beta chains from one sample, sequenced in a study of identifying expanded T cells in peripheral blood. The table came from immunoSEQ multiplex PCR; TCRdb's copy has only in-frame clones and leaves some out. This table holds tens of thousands of clones, over 75% found once. Sequencing used blood. Every receptor here comes from a person aged 18 to 69 in good health. Each CDR3 is given with its conserved first and last residue. A D gene is named only where the DNA matches it firmly. A clone size is listed for some rows: how often the clone was seen (once, few, many), or a class if it is expanded.

v_gene	abundance	d_gene	j_gene	CDR3aa	CDR3nt
TRBV6-5	NA	NA	TRBJ1-1	CASSYSSLNTEAFF	TGTGCCAGCAGTTACTCAAGCTTGAACACTGAAGCTTTCTTT
TRBV2	NA	TRBD2	TRBJ2-7	CASRALSGGVYEQYF	TGTGCCAGCAGAGCCCTGTCGGGAGGGGTCTACGAGCAGTACTTC
TRBV5-1	NA	NA	TRBJ1-1	CASSPDQGTEAFF	TGCGCCAGCAGCCCGGACCAGGGGACTGAAGCTTTCTTT
TRBV18	NA	NA	TRBJ1-2	CASSPLDSPRSHYGYTF	TGTGCCAGCTCACCACTGGACAGTCCTCGGAGCCACTATGGCTACACCTTC
TRBV6-5	NA	TRBD1	TRBJ1-2	CASSSGTGNYGYTF	TGTGCCAGCAGCTCCGGGACAGGGAACTATGGCTACACCTTC
TRBV29-1	NA	NA	TRBJ2-1	CSVVGSGISNNEQFF	TGCAGCGTTGTCGGGTCGGGGATCAGCAACAATGAGCAGTTCTTC
TRBV28	NA	NA	TRBJ2-5	CASRSPSGGETQYF	TGTGCCAGCAGGTCTCCATCGGGTGGTGAGACCCAGTACTTC
TRBV6-5	NA	NA	TRBJ2-1	CASSYAPYPRPNEQFF	TGTGCCAGCAGTTACGCCCCCTACCCCCGGCCGAATGAGCAGTTCTTC
TRBV5-1	NA	TRBD2	TRBJ2-7	CASSPGLAGDLPYEQYF	TGCGCCAGCAGCCCAGGACTAGCGGGGGACCTACCCTACGAGCAGTACTTC
TRBV19	NA	NA	TRBJ2-2	CASSILGRAYTGELFF	TGTGCCAGTAGTATCCTCGGCAGGGCTTACACCGGGGAGCTGTTTTTT
TRBV25-1	NA	NA	TRBJ1-1	CASSPGPGRAFF	TGTGCCAGCAGTCCCGGGCCAGGACGGGCTTTCTTT
TRBV19	NA	TRBD2	TRBJ2-7	CASSRPGTSASYEQYF	TGTGCCAGCTCCAGACCCGGGACTAGCGCTTCCTACGAGCAGTACTTC
TRBV6-5	NA	TRBD1	TRBJ1-6	CASSYDRGNSPLHF	TGTGCCAGCAGTTACGACAGGGGTAATTCACCCCTCCACTTT
TRBV9	NA	NA	TRBJ2-2	CASSVGSSGLSGELFF	TGTGCCAGCAGCGTAGGAAGCTCCGGTTTAAGCGGGGAGCTGTTTTTT
TRBV10-1	NA	TRBD1	TRBJ1-6	CAIRTGTENSPLHF	TGCGCCATACGGACCGGGACAGAGAATTCACCCCTCCACTTT
TRBV5-1	once	NA	TRBJ2-5	CASSGRTASETQYF	TGCGCCAGCAGCGGGCGGACCGCATCGGAGACCCAGTACTTC
TRBV6-5	NA	NA	TRBJ1-4	CASSYGAANEKLFF	TGTGCCAGCAGTTATGGGGCTGCGAATGAAAAACTGTTTTTT
TRBV28	NA	TRBD1	TRBJ1-2	CANTGDGYTF	TGTGCCAATACAGGGGATGGCTACACCTTC
TRBV6-1	NA	TRBD1	TRBJ2-7	CASRRTGLNTYEQYF	TGTGCCAGCAGGAGGACAGGCTTAAATACCTACGAGCAGTACTTC
TRBV5-1	few	NA	TRBJ1-3	CASTDLSGNTIYF	TGCGCCAGCACTGACCTCTCTGGAAACACCATATATTTT
TRBV4-1	NA	TRBD1	TRBJ2-7	CASSQAGTGGDEQYF	TGCGCCAGCAGCCAGGCGGGGACAGGGGGCGACGAGCAGTACTTC
TRBV6-5	NA	NA	TRBJ2-7	CASRDPVGPYEQYF	TGTGCCAGCAGGGACCCGGTGGGACCCTACGAGCAGTACTTC
TRBV5-1	NA	TRBD1	TRBJ1-4	CASSLGTGTEKLFF	TGCGCCAGCAGCTTGGGGACAGGGACTGAAAAACTGTTTTTT
TRBV13	NA	NA	TRBJ2-7	CASSSYSYEQYF	TGTGCCAGCAGCTCGTACTCCTACGAGCAGTACTTC
TRBV15	once	NA	TRBJ1-4	CATSSNEGGREKLFF	TGTGCCACCAGCAGTAATGAGGGGGGACGGGAAAAACTGTTTTTT
TRBV7-9	NA	TRBD2	TRBJ2-7	CASSLSTSGISYEQYF	TGTGCCAGCAGCTTGTCGACTAGCGGGATCTCCTACGAGCAGTACTTC
TRBV4-3	NA	NA	TRBJ2-6	CASSTTGAGANVLTF	TGCGCCAGCAGTACCACGGGAGCCGGGGCCAACGTCCTGACTTTC